This TCR beta chain was found in a study of cytotoxic CD8 clonotypes in ibrutinib-treated CLL. Method: immunoSEQ multiplex PCR; TCRdb's copy keeps in-frame clones and lacks some. The sample lists 100,000 to 150,000 clones; 80% to 90% were seen once. Unmatched junction bases numbered 9, after V lost 6 bases and J lost 3 bases. Per the germline V gene, CDR1 is MNHNS and CDR2 is SASEGT. The CDR3 is made up of 15 amino acids. The rearrangement joins TRBV6-1 to TRBJ1-2; 8 bases align to TRBD1. This sequence originates from a human donor with chronic lymphocytic leukemia. The sequences come from PBMCs, collected after 24 months of ibrutinib treatment. The CDR3: CASSLDRVAYYGYTF. The CDR3 DNA reads as TGTGCCAGCAGCCTGGACAGGGTCGCATACTATGGCTACACCTTC.